Many counts were recorded for the clone carrying this TCR beta chain. There are 16 residues in the CDR3. The germline V gene has CDR1 LGHDT and CDR2 YNNKEL (reference sequence). V lost 0 bases to trimming and J lost 3 bases, with 15 bases between them. These data are taken from a study of T-cell reconstitution after alpha-beta-depleted transplantation in children. Unique molecular identifiers were incorporated during preparation of the TCRbeta library. TCRdb called the PCR reads again in MiXCR, with one record for every CDR3 protein. The data contain hundreds of thousands of distinct CDR3 sequences, approximately 10% of them singletons.

This TCR came from a child less than two years old with acute myeloid leukemia, due to receive a stem cell transplant. This rearrangement joins TRBV3-1 to TRBJ2-7; D not certain. Material: PBMCs, obtained before TCRalphabeta/CD19-depleted stem cell transplant. DNA of the CDR3: TGTGCCAGCAGCCAAGATCGTAACGGGTCGTACTACGAGCAGTACTTC. It is translated as CASSQDRNGSYYEQYF.